This T cell receptor beta chain was recovered during a study of T cell responses to AZD1222 COVID-19 vaccine. Findings of the study overall: Spike-specific TCR repertoires showed rising breadth and depth after two AZD1222 doses. Spike-wide vaccine-associated CD4 TCRs dominated at 160-218 and 743-854. Baseline seropositivity occurred in only 5 or 6 AZD1222 recipients.

Sequenced by immunoSEQ multiplex PCR; TCRdb stores in-frame clones only, minus some. This table holds roughly 250,000 clones, 90% to 95% found once. The CDR3 is made up of 16 amino acids. V lost 2 bases and J lost 0; bases outside the gene matches: 1. The germline CDR1 and CDR2 sequences are SGHVS and FNYEAQ. This clone was observed once. Antigen unknown. This receptor was identified in an adult in good health. This specimen consisted of peripheral blood, obtained on day 0 of AZD1222 vaccination. The chain uses TRBV7-6 and TRBJ1-6; TRBD1 matches at 7 bases. The CDR3 here is CASSLRGPSYNSPLHF. The CDR3 region has the DNA TGTGCCAGCAGCTTAAGGGGGCCCTCCTATAATTCACCCCTCCACTTT.